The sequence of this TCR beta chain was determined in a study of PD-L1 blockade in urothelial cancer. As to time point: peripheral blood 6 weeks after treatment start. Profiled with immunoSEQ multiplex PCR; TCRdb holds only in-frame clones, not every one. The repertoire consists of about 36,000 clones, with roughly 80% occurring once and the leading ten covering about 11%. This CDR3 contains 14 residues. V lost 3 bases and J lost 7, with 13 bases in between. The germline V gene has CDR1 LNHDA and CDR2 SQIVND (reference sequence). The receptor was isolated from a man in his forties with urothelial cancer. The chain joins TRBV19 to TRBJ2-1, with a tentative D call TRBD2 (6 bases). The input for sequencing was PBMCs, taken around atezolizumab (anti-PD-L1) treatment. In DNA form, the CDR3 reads TGTGCCAGTAGTATGGGCAGGGCGGGGAATGAGCAGTTCTTC. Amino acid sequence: CASSMGRAGNEQFF.